This is a list of T cell receptor beta chains from one sample in a study of PD-1 blockade in classical Hodgkin lymphoma. Produced via immunoSEQ multiplex PCR; TCRdb's table is partial and in-frame only. The table includes some 64,000 clones, 88% detected once. This specimen consisted of peripheral blood mononuclear cells (PBMCs), obtained at baseline. These receptors came from a human donor with classical Hodgkin lymphoma. CDR3s include the opening cysteine and the closing phenylalanine or tryptophan. D genes are given only for firm matches. Size tells how often a clone was seen (once, few, many) or the class of an expanded clone, and some rows leave it out.

TRBD1 | . | TRBJ1-1 | TRBV19 | CASRQGAQSIEAFF | TGTGCCAGTAGGCAGGGGGCGCAGAGTATTGAAGCTTTCTTT
. | . | TRBJ1-1 | TRBV30 | CAWSVLLGEARTNTEAFF | TGTGCCTGGAGTGTCCTATTGGGGGAAGCTCGTACGAACACTGAAGCTTTCTTT
. | once | TRBJ2-2 | TRBV19 | CASSMQDTGELFF | TGTGCCAGTAGTATGCAAGACACCGGGGAGCTGTTTTTT
TRBD2 | once | TRBJ2-5 | TRBV4-3 | CASSQGRGVQETQYF | TGCGCCAGCAGCCAAGGGCGGGGGGTCCAAGAGACCCAGTACTTC
. | . | TRBJ2-2 | TRBV7-3 | CASSLLSGTGELFF | TGTGCCAGCAGCTTATTATCAGGGACCGGGGAGCTGTTTTTT
. | . | TRBJ2-1 | TRBV5-1 | CASSSGQRNNEQFF | TGCGCCAGCAGCTCCGGGCAGAGAAACAATGAGCAGTTCTTC
TRBD1 | . | TRBJ1-2 | TRBV6-5 | CASTTTGGGYGYTF | TGTGCCAGCACCACGACAGGGGGAGGGTATGGCTACACCTTC
TRBD2 | . | TRBJ2-5 | TRBV25-1 | CASRSSGGDQETQYF | TGTGCCAGCAGATCTAGCGGGGGGGATCAAGAGACCCAGTACTTC
. | . | TRBJ1-1 | TRBV21-1 | CASSKDKGGDTEAFF | TGTGCCAGCAGCAAAGACAAGGGTGGCGACACTGAAGCTTTCTTT
. | . | TRBJ2-3 | TRBV5-1 | CASSLMYDTDTQYF | TGCGCCAGCAGCTTGATGTATGACACAGATACGCAGTATTTT
TRBD1 | . | TRBJ2-7 | TRBV7-2 | CASSLISQGIYEQYF | TGCGCCAGCAGCTTAATTTCACAGGGGATCTACGAGCAGTACTTC
TRBD2 | . | TRBJ2-3 | TRBV7-2 | CASSLVVRGARLDTQYF | TGTGCCAGCAGCTTAGTTGTGCGGGGGGCCAGGTTAGATACGCAGTATTTT
. | . | TRBJ1-2 | TRBV11-1 | CASSSRGGGSKDTF | TGTGCCAGCAGCTCAAGAGGCGGGGGGAGCAAGGACACCTTC
. | . | TRBJ2-5 | TRBV30 | CAWSARLKAQYF | TGTGCCTGGAGTGCCCGATTGAAGGCCCAGTACTTC
TRBD1 | . | TRBJ2-7 | TRBV20-1 | CSGQGTYEQYF | TGCAGTGGACAGGGGACCTACGAGCAGTACTTC
. | . | TRBJ2-1 | TRBV18 | CASSPRPSGRSYNEQFF | TGTGCCAGCTCACCCCGTCCCAGCGGGCGGTCCTACAATGAGCAGTTCTTC
. | . | TRBJ1-5 | TRBV6-5 | CASSPLGELNQPQHF | TGTGCCAGCAGTCCCCTTGGGGAGTTAAATCAGCCCCAGCATTTT
TRBD2 | . | TRBJ2-1 | TRBV28 | CASSFGGLAGENEQFF | TGTGCCAGCAGTTTCGGGGGACTAGCGGGGGAGAATGAGCAGTTCTTC
TRBD1 | . | TRBJ1-2 | TRBV6-5 | CASSRRDSPNYGYTF | TGTGCCAGCAGCCGGAGGGACAGCCCTAACTATGGCTACACCTTC
. | once | TRBJ1-5 | TRBV30 | CAWSGGGNQPQHF | TGTGCCTGGAGTGGGGGGGGTAATCAGCCCCAGCATTTT
TRBD2 | . | TRBJ2-1 | TRBV7-2 | CASSVLAGGPGEQFF | TGTGCCAGCAGCGTACTAGCGGGGGGGCCGGGTGAGCAGTTCTTC
. | . | TRBJ1-2 | TRBV6-5 | CAISDPGRARAF | TGTGCCATCAGTGATCCTGGACGCGCCCGGGCCTTC